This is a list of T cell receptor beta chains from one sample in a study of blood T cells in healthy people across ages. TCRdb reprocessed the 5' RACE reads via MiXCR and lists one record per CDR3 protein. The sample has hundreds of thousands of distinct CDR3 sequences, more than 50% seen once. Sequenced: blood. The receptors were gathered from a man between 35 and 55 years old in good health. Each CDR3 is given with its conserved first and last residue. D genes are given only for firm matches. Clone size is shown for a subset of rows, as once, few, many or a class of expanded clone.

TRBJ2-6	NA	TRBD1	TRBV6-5	TGTGCCAGCAGTTACGTGACAGGGACAGGGGCCAACGTCCTGACTTTC	CASSYVTGTGANVLTF
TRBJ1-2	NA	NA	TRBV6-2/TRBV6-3	TGTGCCAGCAGTTACTCGGGGGCGCCCAACTATGGCTACACCTTC	CASSYSGAPNYGYTF
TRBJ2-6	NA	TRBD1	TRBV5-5	TGTGCCAGCATCGACCGGGACAGGGGGTTTGGGGCCAACGTCCTGACTTTC	CASIDRDRGFGANVLTF
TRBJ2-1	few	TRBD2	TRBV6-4	TGTGCCAGCAGTGACAAAGCGGGATCCTACAATGAGCAGTTCTTC	CASSDKAGSYNEQFF
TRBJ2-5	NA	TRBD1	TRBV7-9	TGTGCCAGCAGCTTAGTTCCCGACAGGGGAGCCCAAGAGACCCAGTACTTC	CASSLVPDRGAQETQYF
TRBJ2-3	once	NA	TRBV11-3	TGTGCCAGCAGCTTAGTTAGAGGGTCGAACACAGATACGCAGTATTTT	CASSLVRGSNTDTQYF
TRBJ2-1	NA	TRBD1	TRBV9	TGTGCCAGCAGCGCCCACAGGGGGCGTGCGAATGAGCAGTTCTTC	CASSAHRGRANEQFF
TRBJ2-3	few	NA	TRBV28	TGTGCCAGCAGTTTAGCCCCGAGGAGCACAGATACGCAGTATTTT	CASSLAPRSTDTQYF
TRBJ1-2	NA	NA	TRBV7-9	TGTGCCAGCAGCTTAATTGGTGACAGCTACTATGGCTACACCTTC	CASSLIGDSYYGYTF
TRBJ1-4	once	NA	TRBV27	TGTGCCAGCGGGGACCTTGCAACTAATGAAAAACTGTTTTTT	CASGDLATNEKLFF
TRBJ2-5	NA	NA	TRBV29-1	TGCAGCGTTGAGGTTTCCCAAGAGACCCAGTACTTC	CSVEVSQETQYF
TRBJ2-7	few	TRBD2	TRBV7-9	TGTGCCAGCAGAGAACGGGGGGATTCCTACAATGAGCAGTACTTC	CASRERGDSYNEQYF
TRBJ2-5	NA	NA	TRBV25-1	TGTGCCAGCAGTGGGGTAGGGCGGGGCCCTGATCGGGGTGCACAGTACTTC	CASSGVGRGPDRGAQYF
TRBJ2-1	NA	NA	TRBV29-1	TGCAGCGCTGACCCAGCGGGCTCCTACAATAAGCAGTTCTTC	CSADPAGSYNKQFF
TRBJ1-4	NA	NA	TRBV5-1	TGCGCCAGCGGTACGGGACGCTCGAATGCAAAACTGTTTTTT	CASGTGRSNAKLFF
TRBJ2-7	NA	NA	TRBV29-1	TGCAGCGTTGAACTAGAATCCCCCTACGAGCAGTACTTC	CSVELESPYEQYF
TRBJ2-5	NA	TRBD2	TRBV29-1	TGCAGCGTTGAAGATCTGGTTTGGGGGGGCCAAGAGACCCAGTACTTC	CSVEDLVWGGQETQYF
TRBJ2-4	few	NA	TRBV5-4	TGTGCCAGCAGCTTGGCCAGGGGACTAGCCAAAAACATTCAGTACTTC	CASSLARGLAKNIQYF
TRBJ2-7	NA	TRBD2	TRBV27	TGTGCCAGCAGTCTATCCGGCTCGGCGGGAGCCCCCTACGAGCAGTACTTC	CASSLSGSAGAPYEQYF
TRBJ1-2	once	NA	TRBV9	TGTGCCAGCAGCGTAGATAAGGTCAGCTATGGCTACACCTTC	CASSVDKVSYGYTF
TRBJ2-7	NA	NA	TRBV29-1	TGCAGCGTTGCCCCTTCAAGCTCCTACAATGAGCAGTACTTC	CSVAPSSSYNEQYF
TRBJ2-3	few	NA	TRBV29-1	TGCAGCGTTCAGGAGGGGACAGATACGCAGTATTTT	CSVQEGTDTQYF
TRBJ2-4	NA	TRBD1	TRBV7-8	TGTGCCAGCAGCTTACAGACAGGGGGAGTGACCATTCAGTACTTC	CASSLQTGGVTIQYF
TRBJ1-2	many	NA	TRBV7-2	TGTGCCAGCAGCTTAGAAACCCCTTATGGCTACACCTTC	CASSLETPYGYTF
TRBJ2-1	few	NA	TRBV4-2	TGTGCCAGCAGCCAAGATCGCGGGGGACAGCCCTACAATGAGCAGTTCTTC	CASSQDRGGQPYNEQFF
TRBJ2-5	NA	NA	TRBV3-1	TGTGCCAGCAGCCAGAACAATGTGGGAGAGACCCAGTACTTC	CASSQNNVGETQYF
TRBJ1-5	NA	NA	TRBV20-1	TGCAGTGCTAGCACGGACCGCAATCAGCCCCAGCATTTT	CSASTDRNQPQHF
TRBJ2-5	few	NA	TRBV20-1	TGCAGTGCTAGGGACCACGGGGAGACCCAGTACTTC	CSARDHGETQYF
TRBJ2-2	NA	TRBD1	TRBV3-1	TGTGCCAGCAGCCAATCCCGAGGCGGGACAGGCGCCACGAACACCGGGGAGCTGTTTTTT	CASSQSRGGTGATNTGELFF
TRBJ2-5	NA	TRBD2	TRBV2	TGTGCCAGCAGCCAAGAGGGACTAGCGGGAGGAGAGACCCAGTACTTC	CASSQEGLAGGETQYF
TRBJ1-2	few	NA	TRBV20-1	TGCAGTGCTGAAATTTCCGCCCCAGGGTCGTATGGCTACACCTTC	CSAEISAPGSYGYTF
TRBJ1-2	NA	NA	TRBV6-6	TGTGCCAGTCTTTCGCCAGACCCCGTCACTAACTATGGCTACACCTTC	CASLSPDPVTNYGYTF
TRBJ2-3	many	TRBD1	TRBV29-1	TGCAGCGACAAACAGGGGAACACAGATACGCAGTATTTT	CSDKQGNTDTQYF
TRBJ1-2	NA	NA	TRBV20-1	TGCAGTCCCATGGGGGGGGGCTCAAACACCTTC	CSPMGGGSNTF
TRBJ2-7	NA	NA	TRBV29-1	TGCAGCGTTGGACACGTGGGCGAGCAGTACTTC	CSVGHVGEQYF
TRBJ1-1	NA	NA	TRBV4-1	TGCGCCAGCAGCCGAAAAGGGGACCGTACTAACACTGAAGCTTTCTTT	CASSRKGDRTNTEAFF
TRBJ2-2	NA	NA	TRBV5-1	TGCGCCAGCAGCCCTGACGGGGGGCGAGGAAACGGGGAGCTGTTTTTT	CASSPDGGRGNGELFF
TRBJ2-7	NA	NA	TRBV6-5	TGTGCCTGCAGTGACACAACAACCTACGAGCAGTACTTC	CACSDTTTYEQYF
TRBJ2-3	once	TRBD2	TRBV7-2	TGTGCCAGCAGCCTCGACGGACTAGCGGGGGGCCCCGGGGTCACAGATACGCAGTATTTT	CASSLDGLAGGPGVTDTQYF
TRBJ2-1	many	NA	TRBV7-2	TGTGCCAGCAGCTTACGCCCAGACTCGAACAATGAGCAGTTCTTC	CASSLRPDSNNEQFF
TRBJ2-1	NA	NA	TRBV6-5	TGTGCCAGCAGTTACTCGCGAAACCAGGGGCTCAACGAGCAGCACTTC	CASSYSRNQGLNEQHF
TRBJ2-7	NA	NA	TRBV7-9	TGTGCCAGCAGCTTAGTAGGTGACAATTCCTACGAGCAGTACTTC	CASSLVGDNSYEQYF
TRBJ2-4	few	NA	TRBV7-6	TGTGCCAGCAGCTTAGGACAGCAAAACATTCAGTACTTC	CASSLGQQNIQYF
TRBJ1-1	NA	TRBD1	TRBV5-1	TGCGCCAGCAGCTTACCGGGACAGATGAACACTGAAGCTTTCTTT	CASSLPGQMNTEAFF
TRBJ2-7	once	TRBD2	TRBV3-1	TGTGCCAGCAGCCGAGGGACTAGCGGGATAGGTTACGAGCAGTACTTC	CASSRGTSGIGYEQYF
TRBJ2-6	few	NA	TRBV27	TGTGCCAGCAGTTTGCAAGGGGTCAACGTCCTGACTTTC	CASSLQGVNVLTF
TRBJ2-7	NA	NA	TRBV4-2	TGTGCCAGCAGCCAAGAGGGGCAGGCAGGCTACGAGCAGTACTTC	CASSQEGQAGYEQYF
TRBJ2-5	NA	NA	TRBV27	TGTGCCACCATGGGCCTAGAGTTTAATGAGCAGTACTTC	CATMGLEFNEQYF
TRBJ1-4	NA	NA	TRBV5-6	TGTGCCAGCAGCGCCACAGGGTCAACTAATGAAAAACTGTTTTTT	CASSATGSTNEKLFF
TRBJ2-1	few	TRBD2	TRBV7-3	TGTGCCAGCAGCGCGGGGGGGTCCTACAATGAGCAGTTCTTC	CASSAGGSYNEQFF